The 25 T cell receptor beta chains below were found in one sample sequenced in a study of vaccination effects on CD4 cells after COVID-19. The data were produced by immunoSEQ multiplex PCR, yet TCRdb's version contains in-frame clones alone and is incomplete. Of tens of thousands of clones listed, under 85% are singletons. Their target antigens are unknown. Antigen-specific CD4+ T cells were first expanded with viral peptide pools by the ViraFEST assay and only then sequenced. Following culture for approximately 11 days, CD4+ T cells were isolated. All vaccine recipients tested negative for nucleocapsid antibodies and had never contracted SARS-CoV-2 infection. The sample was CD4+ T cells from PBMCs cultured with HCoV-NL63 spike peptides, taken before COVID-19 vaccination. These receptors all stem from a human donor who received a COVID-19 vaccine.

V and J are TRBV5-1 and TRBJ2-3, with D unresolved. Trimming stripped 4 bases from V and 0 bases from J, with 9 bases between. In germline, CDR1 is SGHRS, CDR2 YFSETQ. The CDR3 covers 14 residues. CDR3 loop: CASSPIPSTDTQYF. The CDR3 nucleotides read TGCGCCAGCAGCCCCATCCCCAGCACAGATACGCAGTATTTT.

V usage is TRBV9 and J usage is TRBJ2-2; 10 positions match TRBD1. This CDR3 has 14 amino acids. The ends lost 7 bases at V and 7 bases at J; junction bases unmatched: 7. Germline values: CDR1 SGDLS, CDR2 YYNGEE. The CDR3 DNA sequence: TGTGCCAGCCGACAGGGGGCGCAGGGCGGGGAGCTGTTTTTT. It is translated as CASRQGAQGGELFF.

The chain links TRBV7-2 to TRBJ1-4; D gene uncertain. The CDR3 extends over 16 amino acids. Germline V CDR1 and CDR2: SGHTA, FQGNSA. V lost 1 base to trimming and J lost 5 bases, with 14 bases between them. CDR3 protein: CASSLVSAGSNEKLFF. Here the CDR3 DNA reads TGTGCCAGCAGCTTAGTTAGCGCGGGTTCGAATGAAAAACTGTTTTTT.

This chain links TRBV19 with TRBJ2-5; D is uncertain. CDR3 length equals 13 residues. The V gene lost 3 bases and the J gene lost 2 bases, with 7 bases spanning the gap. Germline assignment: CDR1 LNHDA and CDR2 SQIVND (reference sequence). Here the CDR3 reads CASSIGLQETQYF. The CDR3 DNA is TGTGCCAGTAGTATCGGTTTACAAGAGACCCAGTACTTC.

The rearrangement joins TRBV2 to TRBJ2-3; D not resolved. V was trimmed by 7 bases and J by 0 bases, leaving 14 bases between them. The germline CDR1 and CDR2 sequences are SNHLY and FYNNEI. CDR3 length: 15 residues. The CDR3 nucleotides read TGTGCCAGCACTTACTCGACGAGGAGCACAGATACGCAGTATTTT. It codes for CASTYSTRSTDTQYF.

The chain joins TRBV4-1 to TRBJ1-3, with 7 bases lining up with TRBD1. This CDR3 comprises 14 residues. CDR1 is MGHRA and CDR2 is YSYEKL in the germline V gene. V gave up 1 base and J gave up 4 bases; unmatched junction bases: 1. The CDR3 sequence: CASSQGQGGNTIYF. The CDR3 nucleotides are TGCGCCAGCAGCCAAGGACAGGGAGGAAACACCATATATTTT.

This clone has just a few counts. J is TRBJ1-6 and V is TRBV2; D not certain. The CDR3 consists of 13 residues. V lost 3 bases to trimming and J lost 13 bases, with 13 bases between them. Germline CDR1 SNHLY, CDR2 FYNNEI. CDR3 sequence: CASSDTPPFPLHF. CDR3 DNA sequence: TGTGCCAGCAGTGATACCCCCCCATTCCCCCTCCACTTT.

CDR3 loop: CAWSVLSTGELFF. In nucleotides, the CDR3 is TGTGCCTGGAGTGTACTTAGTACCGGGGAGCTGTTTTTT. The chain employs TRBV30 and TRBJ2-2; D uncertain. Germline CDR1 reads GTSNPN; CDR2 reads SVGIG (reference sequence). The CDR3 spans 13 residues. V was trimmed by 0 bases and J by 5 bases, leaving 7 bases between them.

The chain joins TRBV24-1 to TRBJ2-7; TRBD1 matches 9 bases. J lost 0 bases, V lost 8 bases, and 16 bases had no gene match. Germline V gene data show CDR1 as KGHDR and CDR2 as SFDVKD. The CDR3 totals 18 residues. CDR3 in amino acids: CATTPGQGKGTPSYEQYV. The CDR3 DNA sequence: TGTGCCACCACTCCGGGACAGGGTAAAGGGACACCCTCCTACGAGCAGTACGTC.

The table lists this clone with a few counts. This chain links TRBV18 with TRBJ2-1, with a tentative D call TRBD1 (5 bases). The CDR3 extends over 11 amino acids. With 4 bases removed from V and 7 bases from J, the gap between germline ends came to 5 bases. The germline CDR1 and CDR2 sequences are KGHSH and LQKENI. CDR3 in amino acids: CASSQGNEQFF. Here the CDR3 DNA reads TGTGCCAGCTCACAGGGGAATGAGCAGTTCTTC.

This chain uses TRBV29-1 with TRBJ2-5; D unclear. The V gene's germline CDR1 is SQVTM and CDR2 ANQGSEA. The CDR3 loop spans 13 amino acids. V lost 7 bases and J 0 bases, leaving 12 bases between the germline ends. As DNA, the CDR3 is TGCAGCGGTGGCCGAACTAACCAAGAGACCCAGTACTTC. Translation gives CSGGRTNQETQYF. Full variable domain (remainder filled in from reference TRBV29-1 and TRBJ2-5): SAVISQKPSRDICQRGTSLTIQCQVDSQVTMMFWYRQQPGQSLTLIATANQGSEATYESGFVIDKFPISRPNLTFSTLTVSNMSPEDSSIYLCSGGRTNQETQYFGPGTRLLVL.

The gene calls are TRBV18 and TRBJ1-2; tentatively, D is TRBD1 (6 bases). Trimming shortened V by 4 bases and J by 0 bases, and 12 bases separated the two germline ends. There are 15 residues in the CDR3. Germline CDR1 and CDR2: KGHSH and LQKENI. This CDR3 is CASSQGQFANYGYTF. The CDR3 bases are TGTGCCAGCTCACAAGGACAGTTCGCTAACTATGGCTACACCTTC.

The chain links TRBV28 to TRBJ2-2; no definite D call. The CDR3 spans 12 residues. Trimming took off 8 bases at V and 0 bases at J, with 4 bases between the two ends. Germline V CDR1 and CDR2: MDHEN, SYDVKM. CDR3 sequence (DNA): TGTGCCAGCTTTTCGAACACCGGGGAGCTGTTTTTT. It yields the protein CASFSNTGELFF.

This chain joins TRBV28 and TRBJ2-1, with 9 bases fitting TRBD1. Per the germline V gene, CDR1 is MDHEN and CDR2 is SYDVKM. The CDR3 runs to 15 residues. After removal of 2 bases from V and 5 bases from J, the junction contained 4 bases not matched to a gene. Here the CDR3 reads CASSLLGTGHNEQFF. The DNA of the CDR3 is TGTGCCAGCAGTTTACTAGGGACAGGGCACAATGAGCAGTTCTTC.

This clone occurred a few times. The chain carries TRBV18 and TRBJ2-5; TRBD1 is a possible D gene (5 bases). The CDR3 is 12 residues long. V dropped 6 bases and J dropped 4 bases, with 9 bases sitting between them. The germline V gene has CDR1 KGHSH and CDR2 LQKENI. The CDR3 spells CASSRQGETQYF. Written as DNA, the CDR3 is TGTGCCAGCTCTCGTCAGGGAGAGACCCAGTACTTC.

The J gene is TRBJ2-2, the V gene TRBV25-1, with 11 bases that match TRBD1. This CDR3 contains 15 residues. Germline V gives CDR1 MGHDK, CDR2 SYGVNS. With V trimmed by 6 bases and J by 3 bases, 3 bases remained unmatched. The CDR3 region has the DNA TGTGCCAGCAGAGGACAGGGGGCCGACACCGGGGAGCTGTTTTTT. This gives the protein CASRGQGADTGELFF. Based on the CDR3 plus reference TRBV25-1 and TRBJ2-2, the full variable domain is EADIYQTPRYLVIGTGKKITLECSQTMGHDKMYWYQQDPGMELHLIHYSYGVNSTEKGDLSSESTVSRIRTEHFPLTLESARPSHTSQYLCASRGQGADTGELFFGEGSRLTVL.

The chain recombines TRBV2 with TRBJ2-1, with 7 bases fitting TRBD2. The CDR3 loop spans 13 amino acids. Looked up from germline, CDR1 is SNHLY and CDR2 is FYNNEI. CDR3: CAEQGRVENEQFF. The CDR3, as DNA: TGTGCAGAGCAAGGGAGGGTTGAAAATGAGCAGTTCTTC.

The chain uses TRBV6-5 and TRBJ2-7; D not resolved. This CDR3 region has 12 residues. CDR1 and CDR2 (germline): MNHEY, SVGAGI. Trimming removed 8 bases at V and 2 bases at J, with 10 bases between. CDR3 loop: CASGKTPYEQYV. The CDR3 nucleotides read TGTGCCAGCGGCAAAACCCCCTACGAGCAGTACGTC.

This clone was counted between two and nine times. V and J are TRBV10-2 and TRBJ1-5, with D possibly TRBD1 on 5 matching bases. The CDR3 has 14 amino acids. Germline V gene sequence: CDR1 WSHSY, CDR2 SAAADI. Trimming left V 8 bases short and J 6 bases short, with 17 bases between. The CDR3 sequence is CASSRIQGGQPQHF. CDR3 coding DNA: TGCGCCAGCTCAAGGATCCAGGGCGGTCAGCCCCAGCATTTT.

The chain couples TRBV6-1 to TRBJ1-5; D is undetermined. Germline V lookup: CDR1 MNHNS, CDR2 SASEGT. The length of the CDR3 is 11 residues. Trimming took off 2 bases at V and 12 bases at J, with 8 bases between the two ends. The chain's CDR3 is CASSEWNYQHF. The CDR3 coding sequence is TGTGCCAGCAGTGAATGGAATTACCAGCATTTT.

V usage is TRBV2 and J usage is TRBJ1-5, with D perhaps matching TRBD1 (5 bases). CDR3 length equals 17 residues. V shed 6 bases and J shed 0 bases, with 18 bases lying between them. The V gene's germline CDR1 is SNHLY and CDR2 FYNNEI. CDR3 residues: CASRPLGGGNSNQPQHF. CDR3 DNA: TGTGCCAGCAGACCCCTTGGGGGTGGGAATAGCAATCAGCCCCAGCATTTT.

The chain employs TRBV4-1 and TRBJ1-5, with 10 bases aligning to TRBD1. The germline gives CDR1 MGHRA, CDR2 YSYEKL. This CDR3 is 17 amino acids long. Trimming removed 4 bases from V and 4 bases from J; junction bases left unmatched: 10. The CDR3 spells CASSLGQGSLNNQPQHF. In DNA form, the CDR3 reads TGCGCCAGCAGCCTGGGACAGGGGTCTTTGAATAATCAGCCCCAGCATTTT.

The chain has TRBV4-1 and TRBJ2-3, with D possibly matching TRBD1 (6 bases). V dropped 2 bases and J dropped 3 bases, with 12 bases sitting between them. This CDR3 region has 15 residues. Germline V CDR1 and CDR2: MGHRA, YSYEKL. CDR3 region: CASSQNRGGTDTQYF. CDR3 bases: TGCGCCAGCAGCCAAAACAGAGGGGGTACAGATACGCAGTATTTT.

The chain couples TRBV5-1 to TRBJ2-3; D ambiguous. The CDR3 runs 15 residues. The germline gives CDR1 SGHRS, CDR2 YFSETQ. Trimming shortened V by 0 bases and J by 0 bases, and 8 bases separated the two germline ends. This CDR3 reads CASSLGSASTDTQYF. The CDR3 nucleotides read TGCGCCAGCAGCTTGGGGTCAGCGAGCACAGATACGCAGTATTTT.

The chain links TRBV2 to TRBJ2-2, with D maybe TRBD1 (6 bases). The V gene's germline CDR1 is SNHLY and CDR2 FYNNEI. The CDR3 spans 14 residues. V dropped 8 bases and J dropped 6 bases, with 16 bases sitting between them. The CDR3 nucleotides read TGTGCCAGCGGGGCCTACAGGGCCCCCGGGGAGCTGTTTTTT. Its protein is CASGAYRAPGELFF.